The T cell receptor (beta chain) described here comes from a study of blood T cell repertoires in COVID-19. Study background: Both acute and convalescent COVID-19 samples were obtained from the United States, Italy and Spain.

V lost 2 bases to trimming and J lost 6 bases, with 10 bases between them. This CDR3 spans 13 amino acids. In germline, CDR1 is SGHTA, CDR2 FQGNSA. This table comes from immunoSEQ multiplex PCR, and its TCRdb copy is limited to in-frame clones, with some not included. The sample lists 150,000 to 200,000 clones; roughly 79% were seen once. The sequence was collected from a woman in her 70s with acute or convalescent COVID-19. The sample consisted of peripheral blood. The chain recombines TRBV7-2 with TRBJ1-2, with D maybe TRBD1 (5 bases). In DNA, the CDR3 is TGTGCCAGCAGCTTAAAGGACATCAATGGCTACACCTTC. Protein: CASSLKDINGYTF.